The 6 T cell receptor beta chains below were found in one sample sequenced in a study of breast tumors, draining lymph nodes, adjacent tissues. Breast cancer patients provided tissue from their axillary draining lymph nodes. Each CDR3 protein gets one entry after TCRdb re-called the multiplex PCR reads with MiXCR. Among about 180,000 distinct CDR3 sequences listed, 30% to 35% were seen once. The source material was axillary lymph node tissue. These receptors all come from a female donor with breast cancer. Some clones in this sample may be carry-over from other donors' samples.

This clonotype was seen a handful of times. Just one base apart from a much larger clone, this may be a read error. In nucleotides, the CDR3 is TGCAGTGCCACCCTCCCCGGGACTAGCGCCCCCTACGAGCAGTACTTC. Translated, it gives CSATLPGTSAPYEQYF. V and J are TRBV20-1 and TRBJ2-7; 10 bases agree with TRBD2. CDR1 DFQATT and CDR2 SNEGSKA come from the germline V gene (reference sequence). J gave up 2 bases and V 6 bases, and 13 bases lay outside the gene matches. The CDR3 length is 16 residues.

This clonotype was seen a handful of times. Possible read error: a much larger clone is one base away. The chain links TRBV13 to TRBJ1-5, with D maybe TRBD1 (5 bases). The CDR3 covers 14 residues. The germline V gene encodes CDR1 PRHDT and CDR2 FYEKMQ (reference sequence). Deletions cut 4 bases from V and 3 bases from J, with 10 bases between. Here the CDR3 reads CASSSPGFNQPQHF. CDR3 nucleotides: TGTGCCAGCAGCTCGCCAGGGTTCAATCAGCCCCAGCATTTT.

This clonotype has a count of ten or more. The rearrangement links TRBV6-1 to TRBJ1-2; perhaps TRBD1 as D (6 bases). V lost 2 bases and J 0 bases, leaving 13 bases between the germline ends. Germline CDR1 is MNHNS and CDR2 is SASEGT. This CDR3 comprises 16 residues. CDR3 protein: CASSENRDRPNYGYTF. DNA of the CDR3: TGTGCCAGCAGTGAAAATCGAGACAGGCCTAACTATGGCTACACCTTC.

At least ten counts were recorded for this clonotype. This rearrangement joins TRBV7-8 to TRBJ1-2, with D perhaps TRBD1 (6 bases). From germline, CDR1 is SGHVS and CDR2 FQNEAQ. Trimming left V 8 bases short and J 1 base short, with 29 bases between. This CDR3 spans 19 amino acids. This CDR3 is CASSPGVGGATLFNYGYTF. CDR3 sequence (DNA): TGTGCCAGCTCCCCGGGCGTGGGGGGCGCCACCTTATTTAACTATGGCTACACCTTC.

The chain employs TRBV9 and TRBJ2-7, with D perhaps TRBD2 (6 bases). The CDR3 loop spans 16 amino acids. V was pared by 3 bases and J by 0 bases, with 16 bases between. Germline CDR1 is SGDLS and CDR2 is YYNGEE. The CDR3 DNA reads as TGTGCCAGCAGCGCCTCAGAACTAGCAAACTCCTACGAGCAGTACTTC. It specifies CASSASELANSYEQYF.

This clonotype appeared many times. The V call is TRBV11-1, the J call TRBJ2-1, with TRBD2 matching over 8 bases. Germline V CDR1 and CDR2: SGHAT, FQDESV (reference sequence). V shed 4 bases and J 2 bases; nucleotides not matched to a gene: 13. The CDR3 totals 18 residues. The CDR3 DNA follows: TGTGCCAGCAGCTCCGGACTAGCACGTATGGGCACCTACAATGAGCAGTTCTTC. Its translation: CASSSGLARMGTYNEQFF.